The rows below give T cell receptor beta chains drawn from one sample of a study of blood T cells in healthy people across ages. TCRdb re-called the 5' RACE reads with MiXCR, one entry per CDR3 protein. The table lists some 1.8 million distinct CDR3 sequences, approximately 39% of them singletons, with 23% in the top ten. The sequencing input was blood. The source is a human donor in good health. Both conserved end residues are part of each CDR3. D genes are given only for firm matches. Only part of the rows carry a size: once, few, many, or a class if the clone is expanded.

length | J | size | V | D | DNA | CDR3
14 | TRBJ1-5 | NA | TRBV5-1 | NA | TGCGCCAGCAGCCCTTCCGGGCACACTCAGCCCCAGCATTTT | CASSPSGHTQPQHF
14 | TRBJ2-7 | NA | TRBV7-2 | TRBD2 | TGTGCCAGCAGCTTAAACGTCGGGGGGTACGAGCAGTACTTC | CASSLNVGGYEQYF
12 | TRBJ1-1 | few | TRBV28 | NA | TGTGCCAGCACCATCAGAGGGACTGAAGCTTTCTTT | CASTIRGTEAFF
16 | TRBJ2-5 | NA | TRBV21-1 | NA | TGTGCCAGCAGCACCGTCTCCCCTATAGCGGGAGAGACCCAGTACTTC | CASSTVSPIAGETQYF
13 | TRBJ2-1 | NA | TRBV20-1 | TRBD2 | TGCAGTGTTCCTAGCGGGGACCACAATGAGCAGTTCTTC | CSVPSGDHNEQFF
13 | TRBJ1-1 | NA | TRBV29-1 | NA | TGCAGCGTTGGGGTGAATAGTGACACTGAAGCTTTCTTT | CSVGVNSDTEAFF
14 | TRBJ2-3 | once | TRBV12-3/TRBV12-4 | TRBD1 | TGTGCCAGCAGTGCACAGGGGAGAGGGCGCACGCAGTATTTT | CASSAQGRGRTQYF
14 | TRBJ1-4 | NA | TRBV5-1 | TRBD1 | TGCGCCAGCACCGACAGGGCTCCTAATGAAAAACGGTTTTTT | CASTDRAPNEKRFF
15 | TRBJ2-7 | NA | TRBV28 | NA | TGTGCCAGCAGTTTAGGTTGGCAGGAGGGCGGCGAGCAGTACTTC | CASSLGWQEGGEQYF
14 | TRBJ1-2 | NA | TRBV6-5 | NA | TGTGCCAGCAGGCCAGCAGGGGACCGGGATGGCTACACCTTC | CASRPAGDRDGYTF
14 | TRBJ1-2 | few | TRBV3-1 | TRBD1 | TGTGCCAGCAGCCGGGTCGGACAGGCTTATGGCTACACCTTC | CASSRVGQAYGYTF
14 | TRBJ1-4 | few | TRBV2 | NA | TGTGCCAGCAGTGAAGGGACGGGCAATGAAAAACTGTTTTTT | CASSEGTGNEKLFF
13 | TRBJ1-1 | NA | TRBV2 | NA | TGTGCCAGCAGTGCAGCAATGAACACTGAAGCTTTCTTT | CASSAAMNTEAFF
15 | TRBJ2-1 | NA | TRBV20-1 | NA | TGCAGTGCTAGGGTAATGCAGGGATCGTACAATGAGCAGTTCTTC | CSARVMQGSYNEQFF
14 | TRBJ2-7 | few | TRBV7-2 | NA | TGTGCCAGTACTCGCGAGAGGCTATCCTACGAGCAGTACTTC | CASTRERLSYEQYF
16 | TRBJ2-6 | few | TRBV7-3 | TRBD1 | TGTGCCAGCAGCTTCTCAGGGGGTGCGGGGGCCAACGTCCTGACTTTC | CASSFSGGAGANVLTF
15 | TRBJ2-4 | few | TRBV20-1 | NA | TGCAGTGCTAGAGATCCGGGACCCACCCTAAACATTCAGTACTTC | CSARDPGPTLNIQYF
13 | TRBJ1-2 | few | TRBV20-1 | TRBD1 | TGCAGTGCTCTACGACAGGGGGCCTATGGCTACACCTTC | CSALRQGAYGYTF
14 | TRBJ2-5 | NA | TRBV28 | NA | TGTGCCAGCACTTTGAGAGAGTTGCAAGAGACCCAGTACTTC | CASTLRELQETQYF
12 | TRBJ1-5 | NA | TRBV28 | NA | TGTGCCAGCAGTCAACAGACAGGTTCCCAGCATTTT | CASSQQTGSQHF
16 | TRBJ2-1 | few | TRBV28 | NA | TGTGCCAGCAGTTTATTTGGAGGCCGGTCCTACAATGAGCAGTTCTTC | CASSLFGGRSYNEQFF
15 | TRBJ2-7 | many | TRBV7-3 | NA | TGTGCCAGCAGCTTAGACAGGAGAAGCTCCTACGAGCAGTACTTC | CASSLDRRSSYEQYF
13 | TRBJ1-5 | NA | TRBV5-5 | NA | TGTGCCAGCAGCTCATCGAATTGGGAGCCCCAGCATTTT | CASSSSNWEPQHF
13 | TRBJ2-5 | NA | TRBV24-1 | TRBD1 | TGTGCCACCAGGGCGACAGGGAAAGAGACCCAGTACTTC | CATRATGKETQYF
16 | TRBJ1-6 | few | TRBV20-1 | NA | TGCAGTGCTAGATCCTCCCTAGCCCCCTATAATTCACCCCTCCACTTT | CSARSSLAPYNSPLHF
13 | TRBJ1-6 | NA | TRBV9 | NA | TGTGCCAGCAGGGCCCCCGGGGTCTCACCCCTCCACTTT | CASRAPGVSPLHF
15 | TRBJ1-2 | few | TRBV20-1 | NA | TGCAGTGCTAACCCCGGGGTTGAGGGAGGTGGCTCCTACACCTTC | CSANPGVEGGGSYTF
15 | TRBJ1-1 | NA | TRBV6-6 | NA | TGTGCCAGCAGTTATGCCCGGGGATCCAACACTGAAGCTTTCTTT | CASSYARGSNTEAFF
16 | TRBJ2-7 | few | TRBV11-2 | NA | TGTGCCAGCAGCCCCGTCATCAGGGGCGACTCCTACGAGCAGTACTTC | CASSPVIRGDSYEQYF
15 | TRBJ1-2 | few | TRBV5-1 | TRBD1 | TGCGCCAGCAGCGTACACCCGACAGGGGACTATGGCTACACCTTC | CASSVHPTGDYGYTF
15 | TRBJ1-4 | NA | TRBV7-9 | NA | TGTGCCAGCAGCCCCGGGGGGGGGAATTATGAAAAACTGTTTTTT | CASSPGGGNYEKLFF